The source of this T cell receptor (beta chain) is a study of T cell clonality in common variable immunodeficiency. This clone was found a few times. The antigen remains undetermined. The read ends 3 residues early relative to the CDR3; the germline J gene fills the gap. CVID and control samples used equivalent genomic DNA input. TCRdb keeps only in-frame clones here, not all; method: immunoSEQ multiplex PCR. The sample includes 8,500 to 13,000 clones, none of them occurring once. Looked up from germline, CDR1 is SGHTA and CDR2 is FQGTGA. The V end was cut by 4 bases, the J end by 3 bases, with 10 bases between. The CDR3 is 14 amino acids. Broader study findings: Fewer TCRbeta clones were shared among CVID subjects than controls. In common variable immunodeficiency, TCR beta chains reportedly carried fewer deletions and N-nucleotide insertions.

This receptor was identified in a human donor with common variable immunodeficiency. Sequencing input: peripheral blood mononuclear cells. The genes are TRBV7-3 and TRBJ2-1, with D possibly being TRBD1 (6 bases). CDR3 DNA, as far as it was read: TGTGCCAGCAGCTACGACAGGAACTACAATGAG. Protein: CASSYDRNYNE. The CDR3, in full, reads CASSYDRNYNEQFF.